These T cell receptor beta chains were read from a single sample in a study of patients and donors after allogeneic stem cell transplantation. Using its own MiXCR run on the RT-PCR reads, TCRdb lists one record per CDR3 protein. Here the sample spans some 960,000 distinct CDR3 sequences, roughly 18% being singletons. Sequenced: blood, either unsorted or a sorted T cell fraction (not recorded which). The receptor source for this set is a human donor who was either an allogeneic HSCT recipient or a stem cell or donor lymphocyte infusion donor (not recorded which). It is not recorded whose cells these are; they may come from a transplant donor. Each CDR3 is given with its conserved first and last residue. D genes are given only for firm matches. Some rows mark clone size as missing; the rest say once, few, many or name a class of expanded clone.

clone size	V gene	J gene	D gene	CDR3 DNA	CDR3 protein
many	TRBV7-2	TRBJ2-4	NA	TGTGCCAGCAGCTTGACTGGCGGAAACATTCAGTACTTC	CASSLTGGNIQYF
few	TRBV29-1	TRBJ1-4	NA	TGCAGCGTCCTTGCGACAGGAACCGAAAATGAAAAACTGTTTTTT	CSVLATGTENEKLFF
NA	TRBV20-1	TRBJ2-1	TRBD1	TGCAGTGCTCCGAAGGGACAGTCCTACAATGAGCAGTTCTTC	CSAPKGQSYNEQFF
few	TRBV5-1	TRBJ2-1	TRBD2	TGCGCCAGCAGCTCGGGACTAACGGGGGGAAACAATGAGCAGTTCTTC	CASSSGLTGGNNEQFF
few	TRBV29-1	TRBJ2-7	NA	TGCAGCGGGTACAGGGACCACGAGCAGTACTTC	CSGYRDHEQYF
many	TRBV27	TRBJ1-5	NA	TGTGCCAGCAGTCGGCGGGGGGGATATGATAGCAATCAGCCCCAGCATTTT	CASSRRGGYDSNQPQHF
few	TRBV11-1	TRBJ2-3	TRBD1	TGTGCCAGCAGCCCAGCAGGGGGCAGGACAGATACGCAGTATTTT	CASSPAGGRTDTQYF
NA	TRBV19	TRBJ2-2	TRBD2	TGTGCCAGCCTAGCGGGAGGAACCGGGGAGCTGTTTTTT	CASLAGGTGELFF
few	TRBV7-9	TRBJ2-1	TRBD2	TGTGCCAGCAGCTGGGGAGGGGAATACAATGAGCAGTTCTTC	CASSWGGEYNEQFF
few	TRBV12-3/TRBV12-4	TRBJ1-1	NA	TGTGCCAGCATACAGCGGTGGAACACTGAAGCTTTCTTT	CASIQRWNTEAFF
NA	TRBV7-8	TRBJ1-1	TRBD1	TGTGCCAGCAGCTATTGGACAGGTGATACTGAAGCTTTCTTT	CASSYWTGDTEAFF
NA	TRBV3-1	TRBJ2-1	TRBD1	TGTGCCAGCAGCCAAGATCCCGGACAGGGAAGGAACGAGCAGTTCTTC	CASSQDPGQGRNEQFF
NA	TRBV10-3	TRBJ2-7	NA	TGTGCCATCAGTGATTTTATGTCTAGTTTCGACGAGCAGTACTTC	CAISDFMSSFDEQYF
few	TRBV7-2	TRBJ2-3	TRBD2	TGTGCCAGCAGCGATAGCGGGAGGGCCCTCACAGATACGCAGTATTTT	CASSDSGRALTDTQYF
few	TRBV2	TRBJ1-2	NA	TGTGCCAGCAGTGTACGACCGAGCGGTTTTAACTATGGCTACACCTTC	CASSVRPSGFNYGYTF
few	TRBV29-1	TRBJ2-1	NA	TGCAGCGCGGGACGGTCGGGTGAGCAGTTCTTC	CSAGRSGEQFF
few	TRBV6-1	TRBJ1-6	TRBD1	TGTGCCAGCAGGACAGGGGCCCGGAATTCACCCCTCCACTTT	CASRTGARNSPLHF
few	TRBV6-5	TRBJ2-1	TRBD1	TGTGCCAGCAGTTACCCACTACAGGGGAATGAGCAGTTCTTC	CASSYPLQGNEQFF
NA	TRBV6-1	TRBJ1-5	NA	TGTGCCAGCAGTGAAAGTGGGCCTCGGCAGCCCCAGCATTTT	CASSESGPRQPQHF
NA	TRBV5-1	TRBJ2-3	TRBD2	TGCGCCAGCACCTCTAGCGGGAGGGCCCCAGATACGCAGTATTTT	CASTSSGRAPDTQYF
few	TRBV20-1	TRBJ2-1	TRBD2	TGCAGTGCTAGCGGGAGGGCCTGGTACAATGAGCAGTTCTTC	CSASGRAWYNEQFF
few	TRBV12-3/TRBV12-4	TRBJ2-1	NA	TGTGCCAGCACTCTGAGGGAGTACGGGGGTGATGAGCAGTTCTTC	CASTLREYGGDEQFF
many	TRBV9	TRBJ2-5	TRBD1	TGTGCCAGCAGCCCGACAGGGGTACAAGAGACCCAGTACTTC	CASSPTGVQETQYF
NA	TRBV20-1	TRBJ1-1	NA	TGCAGTGCTAGAGATTTGACGCAGGGGAACACTGAAGCTTTCTTT	CSARDLTQGNTEAFF
NA	TRBV7-9	TRBJ2-1	TRBD1	TGTGCCAGCAGCCAAACTCCGGGACAGAGCCACAATGAGCAGTTCTTC	CASSQTPGQSHNEQFF
NA	TRBV5-1	TRBJ1-4	NA	TGCGCCAGCAGCTTGGTCGGAGGACAGACCTTTTATGAGGAAAAACTGTTTTTT	CASSLVGGQTFYEEKLFF
few	TRBV2	TRBJ2-3	TRBD2	TGTGCCAGCAGTAGACTAGCGGGGGTCACAGATACGCAGTATTTT	CASSRLAGVTDTQYF
many	TRBV25-1	TRBJ2-7	NA	TGTGCCAGCAGTGAATCCGGGCGCTCCTACGAGCAGTACTTC	CASSESGRSYEQYF
NA	TRBV3-1	TRBJ2-1	NA	TGTGCCAGCAGCCCTTTGGGGGGGGCCAGTGAGCAGTTCTTC	CASSPLGGASEQFF
NA	TRBV7-3	TRBJ2-1	TRBD2	TGTGCCAGCAGCTTAACGTCGGCTAGCGGGAGGGTCTTGGGGGAGCAGTTCTTC	CASSLTSASGRVLGEQFF
many	TRBV29-1	TRBJ1-3	NA	TGCAGCGTTGCTGACAGCTCTGGAAACACCATATATTTT	CSVADSSGNTIYF
once	TRBV4-1	TRBJ1-6	NA	TGCGCCAGCAGCCAATGGGGACCGGGGGACTCACCCCTCCACTTT	CASSQWGPGDSPLHF
NA	TRBV6-5	TRBJ2-3	NA	TGTGCCAGCGGAAGACGAAAAGATACGCAGTATTTT	CASGRRKDTQYF
few	TRBV3-1	TRBJ2-7	NA	TGTGCCAGCAGCCAAGACATCGGCGGAACCTACGAGCAGTACTTC	CASSQDIGGTYEQYF
few	TRBV18	TRBJ1-2	TRBD1	TGTGCCAGCTCACAATCGGGACAGAGCACTAACTATGGCTACACCTTC	CASSQSGQSTNYGYTF
few	TRBV18	TRBJ2-4	NA	TGTGCCAGCTCACCACCGAGGAGGGGGCTGGCCAAAAACATTCAGTACTTC	CASSPPRRGLAKNIQYF
few	TRBV5-6	TRBJ2-7	NA	TGTGCCAGCAGCTTGTTCTCGGCAGTTGAGCAGTACTTC	CASSLFSAVEQYF
NA	TRBV11-2	TRBJ2-2	NA	TGTGCCAGCAGAAGATCCGGCGGAGGGGCTAGGACCGGGGAGCTGTTTTTT	CASRRSGGGARTGELFF
few	TRBV11-2	TRBJ2-7	TRBD1	TGTGCCAGCAGCTCACCTTTCGGGACAGGTCGAAGTCTTTACGAGCAGTACTTC	CASSSPFGTGRSLYEQYF
NA	TRBV4-3	TRBJ1-2	NA	TGCGCCAGCAGCCAATCCAGGTTCCCCTATGGCTACACCTTC	CASSQSRFPYGYTF
few	TRBV29-1	TRBJ2-3	NA	TGCAGCGGAAACAGGGAGGGCTTTGCAGATACGCAGTATTTT	CSGNREGFADTQYF
NA	TRBV9	TRBJ1-6	NA	TGTGCCAGCAGCGTAGAGACCTCGGGGAATTCACCCCTCCACTTT	CASSVETSGNSPLHF
NA	TRBV7-9	TRBJ2-5	TRBD2	TGTGCCAGCAGCTTAGGCGGCTCGGGGGGGTTGGCGGAGACCCAGTACTTC	CASSLGGSGGLAETQYF
few	TRBV6-1	TRBJ1-1	NA	TGTGCCAGCAGCCATTGGAGGAGCATCAAAGCTTTCTTT	CASSHWRSIKAFF
NA	TRBV13	TRBJ1-2	TRBD1	TGTGCCAGCAGCATAGGACCACAGGGGGCCGATGGCTACACCTTC	CASSIGPQGADGYTF
few	TRBV7-9	TRBJ2-5	NA	TGTGCCAGCAGCTTATTGCTGGAGGAGACCCAGTACTTC	CASSLLLEETQYF
NA	TRBV20-1	TRBJ2-1	TRBD2	TGCAGTGCTAGAGGAACTAGCGGGGCTTACAATGAGCAGTTCTTC	CSARGTSGAYNEQFF
many	TRBV12-3/TRBV12-4	TRBJ1-3	NA	TGTGCCAGCAGAGATTTCGGGAGATCTGGAAACACCATATATTTT	CASRDFGRSGNTIYF
few	TRBV20-1	TRBJ2-1	NA	TGCAGTGCTAGGAAGGGTCTCAACAACAATGAGCAGTTCTTC	CSARKGLNNNEQFF
NA	TRBV20-1	TRBJ2-5	NA	TGCAGTGCTAGTGCGCCGGGACGGACTACCGCAGCCGCAGAGACCCAGTACTTC	CSASAPGRTTAAAETQYF
NA	TRBV9	TRBJ2-1	NA	TGTGCCAGCAGCCCTCGGGGGACACGAGATGTCTACAATGAGCAGTTCTTC	CASSPRGTRDVYNEQFF
few	TRBV20-1	TRBJ2-7	NA	TGCAGTGCTAGCGGGCCTTATATATACGAGCAGTACTTC	CSASGPYIYEQYF
NA	TRBV5-6	TRBJ1-1	NA	TGTGCCAGCAGCTTGCTTGGGGGCTCTACTGAAGCTTTCTTT	CASSLLGGSTEAFF